The 7 T cell receptor beta chains listed next were all sequenced from one sample in a study of CD8 T cells in ankylosing spondylitis. In TCRdb, the 5' RACE reads were re-called with MiXCR into one record per CDR3 protein. The table shows some 200,000 distinct CDR3 sequences, with more than 25% occurring only once. What was sequenced was blood, either unsorted or a sorted T cell fraction (not recorded which). The receptors derive from a male donor with ankylosing spondylitis or in good health (not recorded which).

This clonotype has a handful of counts. The chain carries TRBV20-1 and TRBJ2-2, with D perhaps matching TRBD1 (5 bases). Germline CDR1 reads DFQATT; CDR2 reads SNEGSKA (reference sequence). This CDR3 is built from 14 residues. V gave up 3 bases and J gave up 0 bases, with 8 bases separating them. This CDR3 reads CSARGLANTGELFF. Here the CDR3 DNA reads TGCAGTGCTAGGGGGCTGGCGAACACCGGGGAGCTGTTTTTT.

This clonotype was counted ten times or more. The chain has TRBV27 and TRBJ2-5; no clear D gene. The CDR3 covers 13 residues. CDR1 is MNHEY, CDR2 SMNVEV, per germline (reference sequence). V gave up 4 bases and J gave up 3 bases, with 9 bases separating them. The CDR3 DNA follows: TGTGCCAGCAGTTGGGGTGTCGAAGAGACCCAGTACTTC. Encoded protein: CASSWGVEETQYF.

This clonotype was seen repeatedly, ten times or more. The chain joins TRBV29-1 to TRBJ2-7; 7 bases agree with TRBD1. The J segment lost 5 bases and the V segment lost 3 bases, leaving 7 bases of the junction unmatched. The germline V gene has CDR1 SQVTM and CDR2 ANQGSEA. CDR3 size: 13 residues. The CDR3 loop is CSVETGIDHEQYF. The CDR3 DNA reads TGCAGCGTTGAGACAGGGATCGACCACGAGCAGTACTTC.

At least ten counts were recorded for this clonotype. This chain connects TRBV4-1 to TRBJ1-6, with 8 bases identical to TRBD1. The trim removed 1 base at V and 7 bases at J, leaving 3 bases unmatched. CDR1 is MGHRA, CDR2 YSYEKL, per germline. This CDR3 is 15 amino acids long. The CDR3 region is CASSQVDRENSPLHF. The CDR3 DNA is TGCGCCAGCAGCCAAGTGGACAGGGAGAATTCACCCCTCCACTTT.

V gene TRBV20-1 combines with J gene TRBJ2-7; D call uncertain. The CDR3 covers 11 residues. Trimming pared 8 bases from V and 1 base from J, leaving 9 bases between. CDR1 DFQATT and CDR2 SNEGSKA come from the germline V gene (reference sequence). The CDR3 DNA follows: TGCAGTCGTACAGATTCCTACGAGCAGTACTTC. Its translation is CSRTDSYEQYF.

The chain employs TRBV20-1 and TRBJ2-7; possibly TRBD2 for D (6 bases). The CDR3 has 14 amino acids. CDR1 and CDR2 from the germline V gene are DFQATT and SNEGSKA (reference sequence). V lost 3 bases and J 7 bases, leaving 19 bases between the germline ends. DNA of the CDR3: TGCAGTGCTAGCCCCCAAGGGAGGTTGGGAGAGCAGTACTTC. It yields the protein CSASPQGRLGEQYF.

This sequence joins TRBV18 and TRBJ1-1; tentatively, D is TRBD1 (5 bases). The CDR3 contains 13 residues. V was shortened by 2 bases and J by 8 bases, with 12 bases between the two germline ends. The germline CDR1 and CDR2 sequences are KGHSH and LQKENI. The CDR3 DNA is TGTGCCAGCTCACCATATAGGGGAGGGGAAGCTTTCTTT. Its translation: CASSPYRGGEAFF.